What follows is one T cell receptor beta chain and its context. Its target antigen remains unknown. Per-base qualities were not stored, and no clone one base away is much larger. These data are taken from a study of blood T cell repertoires in COVID-19 (dated by TCRdb to 2019 to 2021). Describing the broader study: The collaborator samples originated in the United States, Italy and Spain and spanned the acute and convalescent phases of COVID-19. Deeply sampled blood TCRbeta repertoires from subjects exposed to, actively infected with, or recovered from COVID-19 were included in the dataset. Sample metadata almost always included a de-identified subject ID, COVID-19 status, age in years and sex. The prospective study material was composed of cDNA or gDNA derived from T cells, B-cell-depleted T cells, or PBMCs. Samples were obtained from the ongoing ImmuneRACE study (first 160 participants) and from roughly 1,300 subjects provided by 6 global collaborators. The repertoires were released in a freely available public database intended as a resource for research on the immune response to SARS-CoV-2. Where available, HLA class I and class II types were taken from metadata supplied by the sample provider and were not determined by assay-based typing.

Collaborating institutions collected whole blood in K2EDTA tubes following their own protocols. Collaborator samples were shipped for TCRbeta analysis as frozen whole blood, isolated PBMCs, or DNA extracted from either sample type. The paper as a whole reports these results and caveats: The quantity of clinical and demographic metadata differed by source and by participant and was supplied without curation.

TCRbeta CDR3 regions were amplified from genomic DNA by means of the immunoSEQ Assay, a bias-controlled multiplex PCR. For the original study's pipeline: The number of nucleated cells in each sample was estimated from the amplification of reference gene primers within the assay. To quantify the absolute abundance of each unique TCRbeta CDR3 rearrangement, sequence reads were collapsed and filtered. For each sample, productive Simpson clonality was calculated by taking the square root of Simpson's diversity index across productive rearrangements. Entries here come from immuneACCESS through TCRdb and include only in-frame sequences with V and J called. Some clones fail to appear in such tables; in the studies checked, an unresolved V gene covers under half of the shortfall, and the cause of the remainder is unknown. V, J and clone size are taken as reported in that table, and D and trimming were inferred from the DNA itself. The sample includes about 220,000 clones, with around nine tenths observed a single time. Just over 0.7% of the sample is taken by the ten largest.

From the cysteine up to the phenylalanine, the CDR3 has a length of 15 residues. Solely the CDR3 DNA is kept, with 45 bases framed from the first base. CDR1 SGDLS and CDR2 YYNGEE were looked up in the germline V gene. From V the trimming removes 3 bases and from J it removes 4 bases, while the gene matches leave 8 bases of the junction unaccounted for. This clonotype was obtained from a man aged 35 to 55 with acute or convalescent COVID-19. The rearranged segments are TRBV9 and TRBJ2-3; 7 middle bases align to TRBD1. The sequencing input was peripheral blood. The CDR3: CASSGQGVRADTQYF. The DNA is TGTGCCAGCAGCGGACAGGGAGTCCGGGCAGATACGCAGTATTTT. The CDR3, completed at both ends by the reference TRBV9 and TRBJ2-3 genes, gives the full variable domain DSGVTQTPKHLITATGQRVTLRCSPRSGDLSVYWYQQSLDQGLQFLIQYYNGEERAKGNILERFSAQQFPDLHSELNLSSLELGDSALYFCASSGQGVRADTQYFGPGTRLTVL.